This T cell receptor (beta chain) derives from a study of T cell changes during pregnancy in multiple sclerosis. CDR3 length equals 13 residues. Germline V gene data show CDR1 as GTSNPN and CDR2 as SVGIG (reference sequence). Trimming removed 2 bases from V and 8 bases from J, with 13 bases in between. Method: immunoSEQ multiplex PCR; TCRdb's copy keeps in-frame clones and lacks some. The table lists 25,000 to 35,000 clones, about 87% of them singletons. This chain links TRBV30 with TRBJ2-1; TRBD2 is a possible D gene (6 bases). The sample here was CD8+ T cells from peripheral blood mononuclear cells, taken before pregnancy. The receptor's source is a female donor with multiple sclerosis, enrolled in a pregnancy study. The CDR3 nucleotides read TGTGCCTGGAGTTGGACGGGACTGGATGAGCAGTTCTTC. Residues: CAWSWTGLDEQFF.